Given below is one T cell receptor beta chain in context. Clones were read by immunoSEQ multiplex PCR, and TCRdb kept only the in-frame ones, dropping some. The sample lists 120,000 to 150,000 clones, roughly 79% occurring once. The record originates from a study of blood T cell repertoires in COVID-19. Study at large: Samples taken during acute and convalescent COVID-19 were collected in the United States, Italy and Spain.

The origin of this receptor is a human donor with acute or convalescent COVID-19. The donor label of this sample is uncertain. Sequenced material: peripheral blood.

The CDR3 DNA is TGTGCCAGTAGTATAGTTGGGGCGGGGGCCGGCAATCAGCCCCAGCATTTT. It encodes CASSIVGAGAGNQPQHF. The chain combines TRBV19 with TRBJ1-5, with a tentative D call TRBD1 (6 bases). The CDR3 length is 17 residues. Trimming removed 1 base at V and 2 bases at J, with 15 bases between. In germline, CDR1 is LNHDA, CDR2 SQIVND (reference sequence).